This TCR beta chain is from a study of T cells in narcolepsy. At the level of the study: Patients with NT1 or NT2 and healthy control donors were enrolled. Study-wide findings and caveats: Autoreactive clonotypes reportedly recurred in blood of same and different patients, not controls. In some patient and control memory CD4+ samples, autoreactive clones were absent.

This clone showed up just a few times. What it binds is unknown. Clones were sequenced by immunoSEQ multiplex PCR, and TCRdb holds only the in-frame ones, with some missing. This table has roughly 34,000 clones, roughly four fifths appearing once. Germline V gene lookup returns CDR1 SGHAT and CDR2 FQNNGV. The CDR3 is 15 amino acids. Trimming shortened V by 1 base and J by 0 bases, and 7 bases separated the two germline ends. V is TRBV11-2 and J is TRBJ2-4, with D maybe TRBD2 (5 bases). Sequenced material: CD45RA- memory CD4+ T cells from PBMCs. The source of this sequence is a human donor with narcolepsy. The CDR3 coding sequence is TGTGCCAGCAGCTTAGGGACTTTAGCCAAAAACATTCAGTACTTC. It specifies CASSLGTLAKNIQYF.